This TCR beta chain stems from a study of identical twins. Each CDR3 protein gets one entry after TCRdb re-called the 5' RACE reads with MiXCR. Of under 900,000 distinct CDR3 sequences in the sample, 9% to 15% were seen once. As regards this clonotype: Antigen specificity is unknown.

Findings and limits, study-wide: Compared with models, monozygotic twins showed more out-of-frame TCR alpha sharing. Within cord blood, abundant beta clonotypes carried fewer insertions, but memory repertoires showed no such trend.

Healthy Caucasians, and only they, were the donors. The CDR3 contains 13 residues. Trimming pared 5 bases from V and 3 bases from J, leaving 10 bases between. Germline-derived CDR1 and CDR2 are MNHEY and SMNVEV (reference sequence). The sample was also linked to a second study, of yellow fever vaccine responses in identical twins. That paper states: On the reported evidence, twins' vaccine T cell responses seemed partly convergent and partly personalized.

The receptor comes from a woman in her late teens or twenties in good health. The sample was PBMCs. The rearrangement links TRBV27 to TRBJ2-5; D call uncertain. The CDR3 reads CASSPYMEETQYF. CDR3 DNA sequence: TGTGCCAGCAGTCCCTACATGGAAGAGACCCAGTACTTC.